This T cell receptor beta chain was captured in a study of T cell changes during pregnancy in multiple sclerosis. The CDR3 loop spans 12 amino acids. V lost 5 bases to trimming and J lost 8 bases, with 10 bases between them. Germline CDR1 SEHNR, CDR2 FQNEAQ (reference sequence). This table comes from immunoSEQ multiplex PCR, and its TCRdb copy is limited to in-frame clones, with some not included. Of tens of thousands of clones in the sample, over 80% were seen once. Sample: CD8+ T cells from peripheral blood mononuclear cells, taken in the first trimester of pregnancy. The V and J genes are TRBV7-9 and TRBJ2-1, with D possibly matching TRBD2 (6 bases). The clonotype comes from a female donor in good health, enrolled as a control in a pregnancy study. The CDR3 sequence: CASSPGTDEQFF. CDR3 DNA sequence: TGTGCCAGCAGCCCCGGGACTGATGAGCAGTTCTTC.